What follows are 8 T cell receptor beta chains derived from one specimen sequenced in a study of CDR3 diversity in severe acne. Each CDR3 protein is one row after TCRdb ran MiXCR on the PCR reads. The data hold tens of thousands of distinct CDR3 sequences, with approximately 51% observed a single time. The sample comprised blood. These receptor sequences come from a male donor in good health, without acne.

The chain employs TRBV20-1 and TRBJ1-1; no firm D call. Germline V gene sequence: CDR1 DFQATT, CDR2 SNEGSKA (reference sequence). Trimming stripped 8 bases from V and 2 bases from J, with 15 bases between. The length of the CDR3 is 13 residues. CDR3 residues: CSFESASNTEAFF. The CDR3 bases are TGCAGTTTTGAGAGCGCCAGCAACACTGAAGCTTTCTTT.

The J gene is TRBJ2-2, the V gene TRBV2; TRBD1 might be the D (5 bases). Germline V CDR1 and CDR2: SNHLY, FYNNEI. Trimming pared 5 bases from V and 2 bases from J, leaving 15 bases between. CDR3 length equals 16 residues. This CDR3 reads CASSNGREGNTGELFF. The CDR3 DNA follows: TGTGCCAGCAGTAATGGCAGGGAAGGAAACACCGGGGAGCTGTTTTTT.

The rearrangement uses TRBV6-4 and TRBJ1-4, with D perhaps TRBD1 (5 bases). The CDR3 loop spans 15 amino acids. V gave up 4 bases and J gave up 6 bases, with 15 bases separating them. CDR1 is MRHNA and CDR2 is SNTAGT in the germline V gene. The chain's CDR3 is CASSASGGWDEKLFF. The CDR3, as DNA: TGTGCCAGCAGTGCGTCCGGGGGTTGGGATGAAAAACTGTTTTTT.

The genes are TRBV2 and TRBJ1-1; weak D call: TRBD1 (5 bases). Per the germline V gene, CDR1 is SNHLY and CDR2 is FYNNEI. V lost 6 bases and J 14 bases, leaving 22 bases between the germline ends. This CDR3 is built from 13 residues. The CDR3 DNA reads TGTGCCAGCAGGGGAATGGCTGGGGCTGAGGCGTTCTTT. Protein sequence: CASRGMAGAEAFF.

The J gene is TRBJ2-1, the V gene TRBV24-1; D is perhaps TRBD2 (6 bases). CDR1 is KGHDR, CDR2 SFDVKD, per germline. V lost 3 bases and J lost 11, with 16 bases in between. CDR3 size: 14 residues. CDR3 in amino acids: CATSDTLRGGKQFF. CDR3 sequence (DNA): TGTGCCACCAGTGATACTCTGAGGGGCGGGAAGCAGTTCTTC.

The table lists this clonotype with a count of one. Because it lacks the conserved phenylalanine or tryptophan at the end, this CDR3 is likely a read error. The V and J genes are TRBV30 and TRBJ2-1; tentative D call: TRBD2 (6 bases). The CDR3 has 14 amino acids. The V and J ends lost 1 base and 0 bases respectively, with 7 bases between them. Germline loops: CDR1 GTSNPN, CDR2 SVGIG (reference sequence). DNA of the CDR3: TGTGCCTGGAGTGGGGACTTCTCCTACAATGAGCAGTTCTCC. The encoded protein is CAWSGDFSYNEQFS.

This rearrangement joins TRBV29-1 to TRBJ2-7; TRBD1 is a possible D gene (5 bases). Germline V gives CDR1 SQVTM, CDR2 ANQGSEA. This CDR3 region has 12 residues. The V and J ends lost 7 bases and 3 bases respectively, with 13 bases between them. This chain's CDR3 is CSARAGNYEQYF. The DNA for the CDR3 is TGCAGCGCACGGGCAGGGAACTACGAGCAGTACTTC.

This clonotype was counted ten times or more. The rearrangement uses TRBV3-1 and TRBJ2-3; 8 bases fit TRBD1. CDR3 size: 15 residues. The J segment lost 3 bases and the V segment lost 4 bases, leaving 6 bases of the junction unmatched. Germline assignment: CDR1 LGHDT and CDR2 YNNKEL (reference sequence). The chain's CDR3 is CASSRRQGKTDTQYF. The CDR3 nucleotides read TGTGCCAGCAGCCGAAGACAGGGGAAAACAGATACGCAGTATTTT.